These 31 T cell receptor beta chains came from one sample sequenced in a study of cytomegalovirus exposure and HLA in healthy donors. The PCR contained 60 Vbeta and 13 Jbeta primers. Only in-frame clones appear in the TCRdb table, and some are missing; sequencing was by immunoSEQ multiplex PCR. The table has fewer than 250,000 clones, about 85% seen once; the top ten hold around 1%. Sequenced material: PBMCs. The receptors here all came from a boy between 2 and 10 years old in good health and CMV-seronegative.

The chain is built from TRBV15 and TRBJ1-1; no firm D call. CDR3 length: 20 amino acids. Germline loops: CDR1 LNHNV, CDR2 YYDKDF (reference sequence). Between the trimmed V and J ends, which lost 0 bases and 6 bases, there was a span of 29 bases. The CDR3 coding sequence is TGTGCCACCAGCAGAGAAAGTCAATACCGGGATTACGAGGTGTTCCCTGAAGCTTTCTTT. This codes for CATSRESQYRDYEVFPEAFF.

V gene TRBV7-7 combines with J gene TRBJ2-1, with TRBD1 matching 7 bases. Unmatched junction bases numbered 2, after V lost 3 bases and J lost 0 bases. Germline V gene data show CDR1 as SSHAT and CDR2 as FNYEAQ (reference sequence). CDR3 length: 15 amino acids. The CDR3 DNA is TGTGCCAGCAGCTTCCGGGACAGCTCCTACAATGAGCAGTTCTTC. Protein sequence: CASSFRDSSYNEQFF.

This rearrangement joins TRBV5-4 to TRBJ2-3, with 10 nucleotides matching TRBD2. The CDR3 runs to 17 residues. CDR1 and CDR2 from the germline V gene are SGHNT and YYREEE (reference sequence). V trimming: 3 bases; J trimming: 3 bases; junction bases outside the gene matches: 10. The CDR3 nucleotides are TGTGCCAGCAGCTCAAAAGCGGGAGGGGTTATAACAGATACGCAGTATTTT. Its translation is CASSSKAGGVITDTQYF. Variable domain in full (rest from reference TRBV5-4 and TRBJ2-3): ETGVTQSPTHLIKTRGQQVTLRCSSQSGHNTVSWYQQALGQGPQFIFQYYREEENGRGNFPPRFSGLQFPNYSSELNVNALELDDSALYLCASSSKAGGVITDTQYFGPGTRLTVL.

This clone was detected once. The V call is TRBV6-6, the J call TRBJ1-2; 8 bases are a match to TRBD1. V gave up 5 bases and J gave up 4 bases; unmatched junction bases: 9. This CDR3 comprises 15 residues. Per germline, CDR1 MNHNY and CDR2 SVGAGI (reference sequence). The chain's CDR3 is CASSGLDRGTYGYTF. DNA of the CDR3: TGTGCCAGCAGTGGTCTCGACAGGGGCACCTATGGCTACACCTTC.

The chain carries TRBV4-1 and TRBJ1-2; TRBD1 is a possible D gene (6 bases). The CDR3 is 15 amino acids. Trimming cost V 2 bases and J 10 bases, with 20 bases left between them. The germline V gene encodes CDR1 MGHRA and CDR2 YSYEKL. Written as DNA, the CDR3 is TGCGCCAGCAGCCAAAACCCAGAATCGGGACATACCTACACCTTC. This encodes CASSQNPESGHTYTF.

This clone showed up just a few times. The rearrangement joins TRBV5-1 to TRBJ1-2; perhaps TRBD1 as D (6 bases). The germline V and J ends were trimmed by 4 bases and 5 bases, with 12 bases remaining between them. Germline V CDR1 and CDR2: SGHRS, YFSETQ. The CDR3 sequence is 13 residues long. CDR3 amino acids: CASSLSGEYGYTF. Written as DNA, the CDR3 is TGCGCCAGCAGCCTCTCAGGGGAGTATGGCTACACCTTC.

The V and J genes are TRBV9 and TRBJ2-2, with 7 bases aligning to TRBD2. The CDR3 has 16 residues. Germline CDR1 and CDR2: SGDLS and YYNGEE. V trimming: 3 bases; J trimming: 1 base; junction bases outside the gene matches: 6. The CDR3 protein is CASSAQRGLNTGELFF. CDR3 in DNA: TGTGCCAGCAGCGCTCAGCGGGGATTGAACACCGGGGAGCTGTTTTTT. Looking up the rest from reference TRBV9 and TRBJ2-2 gives the full variable domain: DSGVTQTPKHLITATGQRVTLRCSPRSGDLSVYWYQQSLDQGLQFLIQYYNGEERAKGNILERFSAQQFPDLHSELNLSSLELGDSALYFCASSAQRGLNTGELFFGEGSRLTVL.

The rearrangement links TRBV19 to TRBJ2-7; TRBD2 aligns across 9 bases. The V segment lost 0 bases and the J segment 6 bases; nucleotides outside the gene matches: 15. Germline lookup yields CDR1 LNHDA and CDR2 SQIVND (reference sequence). The CDR3 has 18 amino acids. CDR3 bases: TGTGCCAGTAGTATAGATAACGTGGCGTCTAGCGGGACTGGCGAGCAGTACTTC. This sequence encodes CASSIDNVASSGTGEQYF.

The chain links TRBV5-6 to TRBJ2-7, with 7 bases lining up with TRBD2. CDR3 length: 15 residues. The germline CDR1 and CDR2 sequences are SGHDT and YYEEEE. V was pared by 0 bases and J by 5 bases, with 8 bases of the junction left unmatched. The CDR3 nucleotides are TGTGCCAGCAGCTTGGATTTATCGACTAGCAACGAGCAGTACTTC. Protein: CASSLDLSTSNEQYF.

V is TRBV30 and J is TRBJ2-3, with TRBD2 matching 12 bases. V shed 4 bases and J 6 bases; nucleotides not matched to a gene: 20. Germline CDR1 and CDR2: GTSNPN and SVGIG (reference sequence). The CDR3 totals 19 residues. In DNA, the CDR3 is TGTGCCTGGATCCAACGAAGACTAGCGGGGGTCCCGCTAGCCGATACGCAGTATTTT. Protein: CAWIQRRLAGVPLADTQYF. Full variable domain (missing parts from reference TRBV30 and TRBJ2-3): SQTIHQWPATLVQPVGSPLSLECTVEGTSNPNLYWYRQAAGRGLQLLFYSVGIGQISSEVPQNLSASRPQDRQFILSSKKLLLSDSGFYLCAWIQRRLAGVPLADTQYFGPGTRLTVL.

V usage is TRBV7-3 and J usage is TRBJ2-2, with D uncertain. V was trimmed by 4 bases and J by 6 bases, leaving 15 bases between them. This CDR3 comprises 15 residues. CDR1 and CDR2 (germline): SGHTA, FQGTGA. CDR3 sequence (DNA): TGTGCCAGCAGCTCCGCGCACTCCCCGGCCGGGGAGCTGTTTTTT. This translates into CASSSAHSPAGELFF.

J is TRBJ2-7 and V is TRBV5-1, with TRBD2 identical over 11 bases. This CDR3 has 16 amino acids. V gave up 0 bases and J gave up 7 bases; unmatched junction bases: 9. CDR1 SGHRS and CDR2 YFSETQ come from the germline V gene. CDR3 loop: CASSLGGTSGSGEQYF. In nucleotides, the CDR3 is TGCGCCAGCAGCTTGGGGGGGACTAGCGGATCGGGGGAGCAGTACTTC.

V usage is TRBV6-5 and J usage is TRBJ1-5, with 12 bases aligning to TRBD1. Germline CDR1 MNHEY, CDR2 SVGAGI. The CDR3 is made up of 15 amino acids. V dropped 5 bases and J dropped 7; count of bases not matched to a gene: 6. The CDR3 DNA is TGTGCCAGCAGTCCCGGGACAGGGGGCTGGCAGCCCCAGCATTTT. Amino acids: CASSPGTGGWQPQHF.

The chain couples TRBV27 to TRBJ1-2, with D possibly TRBD1 on 6 matching bases. V was trimmed by 5 bases and J by 1 base, leaving 20 bases between them. The CDR3 consists of 17 residues. Germline CDR1 and CDR2: MNHEY and SMNVEV (reference sequence). CDR3 protein: CASSPRGTSLFNYGYTF. The CDR3 coding sequence is TGTGCCAGCAGTCCCCGAGGGACATCCCTTTTTAACTATGGCTACACCTTC.

The chain employs TRBV2 and TRBJ2-5, with D perhaps TRBD1 (6 bases). Germline CDR1 and CDR2: SNHLY and FYNNEI. The V end lost 6 bases, the J end lost 0 bases, and 11 bases lay between the germline ends. This CDR3 comprises 14 residues. The CDR3 loop reads CASSLQGNQETQYF. DNA of the CDR3: TGTGCCAGCAGCCTACAGGGTAACCAAGAGACCCAGTACTTC.

The chain carries TRBV7-6 and TRBJ1-5, with 10 bases lining up with TRBD1. J gave up 6 bases and V 4 bases, and 3 bases lay outside the gene matches. Germline CDR1 reads SGHVS; CDR2 reads FNYEAQ. The CDR3 loop spans 14 amino acids. CDR3 loop: CASSSRTGGQPQHF. In nucleotides, the CDR3 is TGTGCCAGCAGCTCCCGGACAGGGGGTCAGCCCCAGCATTTT.

The chain carries TRBV5-5 and TRBJ2-5; D is uncertain. Germline CDR1 and CDR2: SGHKS and YYEKEE (reference sequence). This CDR3 comprises 13 residues. Between the trimmed V and J ends, which lost 3 bases and 4 bases, there was a span of 10 bases. CDR3: CASSSTNGETQYF. CDR3 sequence (DNA): TGTGCCAGCAGCTCAACCAACGGAGAGACCCAGTACTTC.

V gene TRBV18 combines with J gene TRBJ1-1, with 7 bases that match TRBD1. The germline V gene has CDR1 KGHSH and CDR2 LQKENI. The CDR3 length is 14 residues. V trimming: 6 bases; J trimming: 4 bases; junction bases outside the gene matches: 8. The CDR3 DNA sequence: TGTGCCAGCTCTCCCGGACAGGCCGTCACTGAAGCTTTCTTT. This encodes CASSPGQAVTEAFF. Filled out from reference TRBV18 and TRBJ1-1, the complete variable domain reads NAGVMQNPRHLVRRRGQEARLRCSPMKGHSHVYWYRQLPEEGLKFMVYLQKENIIDESGMPKERFSAEFPKEGPSILRIQQVVRGDSAAYFCASSPGQAVTEAFFGQGTRLTVV.

The chain recombines TRBV5-4 with TRBJ2-5, with TRBD1 identical over 7 bases. The CDR3 sequence is 15 residues long. Germline CDR1 and CDR2: SGHNT and YYREEE (reference sequence). Unmatched junction bases numbered 15, after V lost 4 bases and J lost 9 bases. CDR3 sequence reads: CASSAGQGVIRAQYF. In nucleotides, the CDR3 is TGTGCCAGCAGCGCCGGGCAGGGGGTCATAAGGGCCCAGTACTTC.

The V call is TRBV28, the J call TRBJ2-7; 10 nucleotides line up with TRBD2. CDR3 length: 15 amino acids. With V trimmed by 5 bases and J by 4 bases, 8 bases remained unmatched. The V gene's germline CDR1 is MDHEN and CDR2 SYDVKM. The CDR3 loop is CASSRIAGGGYEQYF. The CDR3 bases are TGTGCCAGCAGTCGGATAGCGGGAGGAGGATACGAGCAGTACTTC.

The chain uses TRBV27 and TRBJ2-7; 7 positions match TRBD2. CDR3 length: 16 residues. The junction had 15 bases not matched to a gene; V was cut back by 6 bases and J by 4 bases. Germline V gene lookup returns CDR1 MNHEY and CDR2 SMNVEV (reference sequence). The DNA for the CDR3 is TGTGCCAGCAGACAAACCCGACTAGCAGCCCCGTACGAGCAGTACTTC. It translates to CASRQTRLAAPYEQYF.

This sequence joins TRBV11-3 and TRBJ2-2; D may be TRBD1 (6 bases). Germline-derived CDR1 and CDR2 are SGHNT and YENEEA. V was clipped by 2 bases and J by 9 bases, with 7 bases between them. This CDR3 has 12 amino acids. Written as DNA, the CDR3 is TGTGCCAGCAGCTTAAGGGACAGGGAGCTGTTTTTT. Translating it yields CASSLRDRELFF.

The V call is TRBV5-1, the J call TRBJ2-1; 8 bases are a match to TRBD2. The CDR3 runs 15 residues. Losses at the gene ends were 4 bases for V and 8 bases for J; bases not matched to a gene: 11. Germline V gives CDR1 SGHRS, CDR2 YFSETQ. The CDR3 DNA reads as TGCGCCAGCAGCCCCGGGAGGGGGTTGTTGGATGAGCAGTTCTTC. It encodes CASSPGRGLLDEQFF.

The chain employs TRBV28 and TRBJ2-3; 11 bases line up with TRBD2. Germline CDR1 reads MDHEN; CDR2 reads SYDVKM. Unmatched junction bases numbered 4, after V lost 2 bases and J lost 3 bases. The CDR3 sequence is 16 residues long. The CDR3 bases are TGTGCCAGCAGTTTAAAGGGACTAGCGGCAACAGATACGCAGTATTTT. Its translation: CASSLKGLAATDTQYF.

The chain employs TRBV5-6 and TRBJ2-5, with 7 bases matching TRBD1. The DNA end is a closer match to TRBJ2-7, so the J assignment may be wrong. The germline V gene has CDR1 SGHDT and CDR2 YYEEEE. The CDR3 length is 15 residues. DNA of the CDR3: TGTGCCAGCAGCTTGGCGCCGACAGGGCGGTACGAGCAGTACTTC. Amino acid sequence: CASSLAPTGRYEQYF.

This clone was detected only a few times. CDR3 nucleotide sequence: TGCGCCAGCAGCCAAGACTCGGCGGGGACCTACAATGAGCAGTTCTTC. It yields the protein CASSQDSAGTYNEQFF. The rearrangement links TRBV4-1 to TRBJ2-1; D is possibly TRBD2 (6 bases). Trimming took off 0 bases at V and 2 bases at J, with 11 bases between the two ends. This CDR3 has 16 residues. Germline assignment: CDR1 MGHRA and CDR2 YSYEKL.

The rearrangement uses TRBV20-1 and TRBJ1-1; no clear D. V was clipped by 3 bases and J by 4 bases, with 6 bases between them. This CDR3 comprises 11 residues. Germline V gene data show CDR1 as DFQATT and CDR2 as SNEGSKA (reference sequence). The CDR3 sequence: CSASRATEAFF. The CDR3 DNA reads as TGCAGTGCTAGTCGAGCCACTGAAGCTTTCTTT.

The chain combines TRBV23-1 with TRBJ1-6, with a tentative D call TRBD1 (5 bases). TRBV23-1 is labeled an ORF, and its function is uncertain. V was trimmed by 1 base and J by 6 bases, leaving 34 bases between them. The CDR3 consists of 23 residues. The CDR3 nucleotides are TGCGCCAGCAGTCAATTAATAACCTGCATTTGGCCCAGGGCAGGAGAAATTAATTCACCCCTCCACTTT. Its translation: CASSQLITCIWPRAGEINSPLHF.

The count of this clone is one. The V call is TRBV28, the J call TRBJ1-2; D is unresolved. Trimming took 6 bases from V and 6 from J, leaving 11 bases between them. Germline-derived CDR1 and CDR2 are MDHEN and SYDVKM. The CDR3 is 12 amino acids. The CDR3 region has the DNA TGTGCCAGCAGGGGGAGTCAGCATGGCTACACCTTC. Translated, it gives CASRGSQHGYTF.

The sample holds a few counts of this clone. The V gene is TRBV4-2, the J gene TRBJ2-7; D not certain. The V end lost 3 bases, the J end lost 2 bases, and 11 bases lay between the germline ends. Germline CDR1 and CDR2: LGHNA and YNFKEQ. The CDR3 runs 14 residues. CDR3 DNA: TGTGCCAGCAGCCAGGGTGACTTAACCTACGAGCAGTACTTC. Translating gives CASSQGDLTYEQYF.

The gene calls are TRBV30 and TRBJ1-6; 7 bases are a match to TRBD1. The CDR3 consists of 15 residues. The junction had 11 bases not matched to a gene; V was cut back by 4 bases and J by 8 bases. Looked up from germline, CDR1 is GTSNPN and CDR2 is SVGIG (reference sequence). CDR3 region: CAWTALGTADSPLHF. CDR3 bases: TGTGCCTGGACCGCCTTAGGGACAGCCGATTCACCCCTCCACTTT.